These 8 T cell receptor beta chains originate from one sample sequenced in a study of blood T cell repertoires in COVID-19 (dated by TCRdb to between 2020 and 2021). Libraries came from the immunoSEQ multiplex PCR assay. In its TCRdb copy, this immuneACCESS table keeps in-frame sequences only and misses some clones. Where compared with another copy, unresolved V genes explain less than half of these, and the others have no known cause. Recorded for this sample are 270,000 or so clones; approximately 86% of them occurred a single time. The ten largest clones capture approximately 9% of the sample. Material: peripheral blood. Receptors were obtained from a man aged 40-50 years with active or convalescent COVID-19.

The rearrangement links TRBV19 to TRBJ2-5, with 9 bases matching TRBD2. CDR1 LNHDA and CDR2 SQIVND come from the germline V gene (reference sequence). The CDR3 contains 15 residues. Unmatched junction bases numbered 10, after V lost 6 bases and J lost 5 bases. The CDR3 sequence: CASSLLAGRGETQYF. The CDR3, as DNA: TGTGCCAGTAGCCTCCTAGCGGGACGTGGCGAGACCCAGTACTTC.

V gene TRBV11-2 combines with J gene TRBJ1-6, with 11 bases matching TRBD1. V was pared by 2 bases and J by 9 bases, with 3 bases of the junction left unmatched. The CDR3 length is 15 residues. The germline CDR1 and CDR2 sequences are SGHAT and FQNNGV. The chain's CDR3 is CASSLRGTGGSPLHF. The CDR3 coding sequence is TGTGCCAGCAGCTTACGGGGGACAGGGGGTTCACCCCTCCACTTT.

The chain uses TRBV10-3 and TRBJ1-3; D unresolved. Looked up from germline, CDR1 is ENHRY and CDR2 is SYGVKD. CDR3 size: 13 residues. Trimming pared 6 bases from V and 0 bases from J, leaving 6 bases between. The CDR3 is CAIRDTSGNTIYF. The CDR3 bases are TGTGCCATCAGAGACACCTCTGGAAACACCATATATTTT.

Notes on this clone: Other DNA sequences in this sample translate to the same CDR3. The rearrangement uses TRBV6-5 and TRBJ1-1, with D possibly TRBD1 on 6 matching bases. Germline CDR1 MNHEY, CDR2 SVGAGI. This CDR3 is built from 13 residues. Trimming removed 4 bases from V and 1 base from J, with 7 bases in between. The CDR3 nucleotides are TGTGCCAGCAGTTCGGGACAGAACACTGAAGCTTTCTTT. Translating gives CASSSGQNTEAFF.

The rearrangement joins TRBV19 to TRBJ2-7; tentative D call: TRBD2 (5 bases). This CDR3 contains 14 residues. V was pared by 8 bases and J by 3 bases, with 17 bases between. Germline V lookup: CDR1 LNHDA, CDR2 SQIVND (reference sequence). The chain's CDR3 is CASRGDSSLYEQYF. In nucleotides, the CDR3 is TGTGCCAGTCGGGGAGACTCATCCCTCTACGAGCAGTACTTC.

The CDR3, as DNA: TGTGCCTTCGGGGAGGGGGGGCACTATGGCTACACCTTC. This codes for CAFGEGGHYGYTF. The chain joins TRBV30 to TRBJ1-2; possibly TRBD1 for D (6 bases). The V end lost 7 bases, the J end lost 3 bases, and 15 bases lay between the germline ends. CDR1 is GTSNPN and CDR2 is SVGIG in the germline V gene (reference sequence). This CDR3 spans 13 amino acids.

The CDR3 DNA is TGTGCCAGCAGCGCGCGGGGGACGAACACCGGGGAGCTGTTTTTT. Translation gives CASSARGTNTGELFF. V is TRBV9 and J is TRBJ2-2; TRBD2 matches at 7 bases. The V gene's germline CDR1 is SGDLS and CDR2 YYNGEE. This CDR3 contains 15 residues. Trimming cost V 3 bases and J 0 bases; bases outside gene matches: 2.

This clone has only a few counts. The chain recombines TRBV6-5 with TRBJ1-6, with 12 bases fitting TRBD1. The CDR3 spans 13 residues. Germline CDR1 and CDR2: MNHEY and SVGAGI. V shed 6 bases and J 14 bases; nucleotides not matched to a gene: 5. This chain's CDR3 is CASRGQGARALHF. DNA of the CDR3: TGTGCCAGCAGGGGACAGGGGGCGAGGGCCCTCCACTTT.